One sample yielded the 12 T cell receptor beta chains listed below, sequenced in a study of T cell clonality in common variable immunodeficiency. Sequenced by immunoSEQ multiplex PCR; TCRdb stores in-frame clones only, minus some. The data show about 66,000 clones, with none appearing a single time. Sequencing input: peripheral blood mononuclear cells. The receptors stem from a person aged 18 to 75 in good health.

This clone was detected many times. The part of the CDR3 DNA that was read is TGCGCCAGCAGCATAGCGGGAGGGACAGATACG. It yields the protein CASSIAGGTDT. The entire CDR3 protein is CASSIAGGTDTQYF. The rearrangement joins TRBV10-2 to TRBJ2-3, with 11 bases fitting TRBD2. The read terminates 3 residues before the CDR3 end, so the remaining end is supplied by the germline J gene. With V trimmed by 6 bases and J by 3 bases, 2 bases remained unmatched. This CDR3 spans 14 amino acids. CDR1 and CDR2 (germline): WSHSY, SAAADI.

This clone was found many times. The CDR3 end lies 3 residues beyond the end of the read and is filled in from the germline J gene. The chain couples TRBV12-3 or TRBV12-4 to TRBJ2-3; 13 bases match TRBD2. This CDR3 has 15 residues. Losses at the gene ends were 6 bases for V and 6 bases for J; bases not matched to a gene: 6. CDR3 DNA, as far as it was read: TGTGCCAGCAGGCCGACTAGCGGGGGGCGGGATACG. Protein: CASRPTSGGRDT. The full CDR3 reads CASRPTSGGRDTQYF.

There are many counts of this clone. The CDR3 end lies 3 residues beyond the end of the read and is filled in from the germline J gene. The chain recombines TRBV7-9 with TRBJ1-2, with 7 bases matching TRBD1. The junction had 5 bases not matched to a gene; V was cut back by 5 bases and J by 5 bases. CDR1 and CDR2 (germline): SEHNR, FQNEAQ (reference sequence). CDR3 length equals 13 residues. CDR3 loop: CASSLDRVYGYTF. The sequenced CDR3 bases are TGTGCCAGCAGCCTAGACAGGGTTTATGGC.

This clone appeared many times. The read terminates 3 residues ahead of where the CDR3 ends, so the germline J gene completes it. The rearrangement uses TRBV3-1 (or the pseudogene TRBV3-2) and TRBJ1-2, with TRBD1 matching 9 bases. This CDR3 is 14 amino acids long. Germline V lookup: CDR1 LGHDT, CDR2 YNNKEL (reference sequence). Trimming at V came to 5 bases and at J to 2 bases, leaving 3 bases not matched to a gene. The DNA read from the CDR3 is TGTGCCAGCAGCAAAGGGACAGGGAACTATGGC. Translating gives CASSKGTGNYG. The CDR3, in full, reads CASSKGTGNYGYTF.

This clone has a count of ten or more. From the germline J gene comes the end of the CDR3, since the read stops 3 residues before it. The chain has TRBV14 and TRBJ2-1, with a tentative D call TRBD2 (6 bases). Germline V gene data show CDR1 as SGHDN and CDR2 as FVKESK. CDR3 length: 16 amino acids. V was shortened by 5 bases and J by 4 bases, with 18 bases between the two germline ends. The CDR3: CASSSPGQGGYNEQFF. The DNA read from the CDR3 is TGTGCCAGCAGCTCCCCCGGGCAGGGAGGTTACAATGAG.

On this clone itself: The read halts 3 residues ahead of the CDR3 end, with the missing end drawn from the germline J gene. The chain couples TRBV6-2 or TRBV6-3 to TRBJ2-7, with TRBD2 matching over 8 bases. After removal of 6 bases from V and 3 bases from J, the junction contained 10 bases not matched to a gene. This CDR3 is 15 amino acids long. CDR1 MNHEY and CDR2 SVGEGT come from the germline V gene. The CDR3 protein is CASSSGRTSRYEQYF. The covered CDR3 bases are TGTGCCAGCAGCAGCGGCAGGACTAGCCGCTACGAG.

This clone was observed at least ten times. The read comes to an end 3 residues before the CDR3 does, leaving the germline J gene to fill in the end. This sequence joins TRBV10-3 and TRBJ1-5; 8 bases line up with TRBD1. The CDR3 has 16 residues. Germline CDR1 is ENHRY and CDR2 is SYGVKD. V dropped 4 bases and J dropped 0; count of bases not matched to a gene: 5. The CDR3 bases that were read are TGTGCCATCAGTGGACAGGGGATTGGTAGCAATCAGCCC. This encodes CAISGQGIGSNQP. In full, the CDR3 is CAISGQGIGSNQPQHF.

The sample holds many counts of this clone. The read terminates 3 residues ahead of where the CDR3 ends, so the germline J gene completes it. The chain has TRBV12-3 or TRBV12-4 and TRBJ1-1, with 7 bases that match TRBD1. The CDR3 extends over 14 amino acids. Trimming cost V 4 bases and J 6 bases; bases outside gene matches: 8. The DNA read from the CDR3 is TGTGCCAGCAGTTCTAACAGGGGTGATCCTGAA. Translated, it gives CASSSNRGDPE. Given in full, the CDR3 is CASSSNRGDPEAFF.

This clone showed up many times. The DNA ends 3 residues before the CDR3 does, and the rest of the CDR3 is filled in from the germline J gene. This rearrangement joins TRBV23-1 to TRBJ1-5, with 9 nucleotides matching TRBD1. TRBV23-1 is an ORF, with its function uncertain. The V and J ends lost 4 bases and 6 bases, in that order; junction bases with no gene match: 10. The length of the CDR3 is 16 residues. Partial CDR3 DNA: TGCGCCAGCAGTCCCTACCGGGACAGGGAGCTTCAGCCC. It codes for CASSPYRDRELQP. The whole CDR3 sequence reads CASSPYRDRELQPQHF.

This clone came up many times. The read stops 3 residues short of the end of the CDR3; the missing end is completed from the germline J gene. The V gene is TRBV7-2, the J gene TRBJ1-5; the match to TRBD1 covers 12 bases. CDR1 SGHTA and CDR2 FQGNSA come from the germline V gene. V trimming: 5 bases; J trimming: 4 bases; junction bases outside the gene matches: 3. The CDR3 extends over 15 amino acids. CDR3 loop: CASSRDRGQNQPQHF. The CDR3 bases that were read are TGTGCCAGCAGCCGGGACAGGGGGCAGAATCAGCCC.

This clone was observed at least ten times. The read comes to an end 3 residues before the CDR3 does, leaving the germline J gene to fill in the end. The chain employs TRBV24-1 and TRBJ2-1; maybe TRBD1 (6 bases). V lost 5 bases, J lost 0 bases, and 10 bases lay in between. The CDR3 covers 15 residues. Germline V lookup: CDR1 KGHDR, CDR2 SFDVKD. The sequenced part of the CDR3 DNA is TGTGCCACCAGTGGGACAGTTAACTCCTACAATGAG. It codes for CATSGTVNSYNE. The whole CDR3 is CATSGTVNSYNEQFF.

This clone has at least ten counts. Partial CDR3 DNA: TGTGCCAGCAGCTTATCGAGACAATCTAACTATGGC. It codes for CASSLSRQSNYG. The complete CDR3 sequence is CASSLSRQSNYGYTF. The chain is built from TRBV7-3 and TRBJ1-2; D gene ambiguous. The observed sequence ends 3 residues before the CDR3 terminus, with the missing tail filled in from the germline J gene. Trimming shortened V by 2 bases and J by 0 bases, and 10 bases separated the two germline ends. Germline assignment: CDR1 SGHTA and CDR2 FQGTGA. The CDR3 contains 15 residues.